This T cell receptor (beta chain) was documented in a study of T cells in Graves' hyperthyroidism and ophthalmopathy. At the level of the study: Blood from the periphery was taken at initial diagnosis, before any treatment.

Details on this clonotype: A read error is possible here, since a much larger clone lies one base away.

Stable Graves' hyperthyroidism meant no ophthalmopathy progression within 18 months. Template material for amplifying TCR beta CDR3 regions consisted of RNA transcripts. When the TCR CDR3 underwent first-round RT-PCR, the HTBI primer set was used. TCRdb processed the multiplex PCR reads anew with MiXCR; each CDR3 protein has one entry. The profile shows 350,000 to 400,000 distinct CDR3 sequences, 15% of them singletons. The CDR3 contains 20 residues. Germline V gene lookup returns CDR1 SEHNR and CDR2 FQNEAQ (reference sequence). Source material: blood. The V and J genes are TRBV7-9 and TRBJ2-1, with TRBD2 matching 9 bases. This clonotype was obtained from a woman in her twenties or thirties with Graves' hyperthyroidism. CDR3 amino acids: CASSLRVRNPGGRDYDEQFF. DNA for the CDR3: TGTGCCAGCAGCTTACGCGTCCGTAATCCCGGCGGGAGGGACTACGATGAGCAGTTCTTC.